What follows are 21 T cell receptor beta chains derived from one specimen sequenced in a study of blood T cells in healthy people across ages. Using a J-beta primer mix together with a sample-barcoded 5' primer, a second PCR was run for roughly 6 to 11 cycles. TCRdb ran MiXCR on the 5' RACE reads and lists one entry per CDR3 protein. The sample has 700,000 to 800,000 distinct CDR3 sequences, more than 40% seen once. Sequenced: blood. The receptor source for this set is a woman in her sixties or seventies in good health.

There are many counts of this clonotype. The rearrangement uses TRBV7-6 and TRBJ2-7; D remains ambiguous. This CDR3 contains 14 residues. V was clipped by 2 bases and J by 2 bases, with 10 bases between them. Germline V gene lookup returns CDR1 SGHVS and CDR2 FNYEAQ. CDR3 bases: TGTGCCAGCAGCTTAAGTGGGGTGACCTACGAGCAGTACTTC. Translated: CASSLSGVTYEQYF.

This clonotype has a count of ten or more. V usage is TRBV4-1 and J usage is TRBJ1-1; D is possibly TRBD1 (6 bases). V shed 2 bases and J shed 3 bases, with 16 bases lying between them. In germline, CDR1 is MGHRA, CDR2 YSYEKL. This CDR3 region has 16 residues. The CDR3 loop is CASSQKDWKGDTEAFF. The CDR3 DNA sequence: TGCGCCAGCAGCCAAAAGGACTGGAAGGGGGACACTGAAGCTTTCTTT.

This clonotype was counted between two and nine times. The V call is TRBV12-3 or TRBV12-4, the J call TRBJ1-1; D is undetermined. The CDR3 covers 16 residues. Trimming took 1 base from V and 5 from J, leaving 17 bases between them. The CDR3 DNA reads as TGTGCCAGCAGTTTAGAAAGTGGCACAGCGTGGACTGAAGCTTTCTTT. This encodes CASSLESGTAWTEAFF.

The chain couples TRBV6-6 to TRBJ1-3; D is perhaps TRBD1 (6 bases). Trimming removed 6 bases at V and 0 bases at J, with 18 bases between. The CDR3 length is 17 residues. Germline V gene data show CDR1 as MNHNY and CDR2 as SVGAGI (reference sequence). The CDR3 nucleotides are TGTGCCAGCAGACCCCAGGACAGCTCCCTCTCTGGAAACACCATATATTTT. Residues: CASRPQDSSLSGNTIYF.

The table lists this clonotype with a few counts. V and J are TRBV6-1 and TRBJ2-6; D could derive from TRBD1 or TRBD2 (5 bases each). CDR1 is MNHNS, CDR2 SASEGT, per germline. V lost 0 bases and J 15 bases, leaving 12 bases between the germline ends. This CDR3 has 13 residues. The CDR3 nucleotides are TGTGCCAGCAGTGAAGCAGGTTGGGACGCCCTGACTTTC. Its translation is CASSEAGWDALTF.

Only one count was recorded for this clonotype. Here the CDR3 reads CASSLGGKGEKLFF. DNA of the CDR3: TGCGCCAGCAGCTTGGGAGGGAAAGGTGAAAAACTGTTTTTT. The chain couples TRBV5-1 to TRBJ1-4; D remains ambiguous. Germline V lookup: CDR1 SGHRS, CDR2 YFSETQ. V was clipped by 0 bases and J by 7 bases, with 10 bases between them. The length of the CDR3 is 14 residues. The variable domain in full, completed from reference TRBV5-1 and TRBJ1-4, reads KAGVTQTPRYLIKTRGQQVTLSCSPISGHRSVSWYQQTPGQGLQFLFEYFSETQRNKGNFPGRFSGRQFSNSRSEMNVSTLELGDSALYLCASSLGGKGEKLFFGSGTQLSVL.

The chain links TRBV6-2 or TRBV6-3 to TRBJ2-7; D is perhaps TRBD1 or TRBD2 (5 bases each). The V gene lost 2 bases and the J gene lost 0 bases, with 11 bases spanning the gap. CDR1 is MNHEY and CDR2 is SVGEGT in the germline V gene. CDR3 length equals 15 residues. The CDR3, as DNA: TGTGCCAGCAGTTACGGGGGTACAAGCTCCTACGAGCAGTACTTC. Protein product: CASSYGGTSSYEQYF.

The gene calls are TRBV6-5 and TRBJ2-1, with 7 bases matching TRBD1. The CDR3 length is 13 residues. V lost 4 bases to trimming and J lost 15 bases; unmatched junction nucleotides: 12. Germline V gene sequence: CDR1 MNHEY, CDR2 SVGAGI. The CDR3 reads CASSSRQGWGPFF. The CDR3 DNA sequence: TGTGCCAGCAGTTCCAGACAGGGCTGGGGTCCGTTCTTC.

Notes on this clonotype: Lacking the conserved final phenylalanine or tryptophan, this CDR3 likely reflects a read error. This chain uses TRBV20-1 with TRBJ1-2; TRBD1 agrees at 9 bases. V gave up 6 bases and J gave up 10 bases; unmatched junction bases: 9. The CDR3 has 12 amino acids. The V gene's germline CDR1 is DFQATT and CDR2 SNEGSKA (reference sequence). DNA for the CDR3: TGCAGTGCCTTAACAGGGGGCCACGACTACACCTAC. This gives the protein CSALTGGHDYTY.

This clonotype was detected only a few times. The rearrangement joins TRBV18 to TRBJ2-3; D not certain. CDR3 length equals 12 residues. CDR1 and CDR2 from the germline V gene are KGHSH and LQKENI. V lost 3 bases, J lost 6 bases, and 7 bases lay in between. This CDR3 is CASSPALDTQYF. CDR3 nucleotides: TGTGCCAGCTCACCCGCTCTGGATACGCAGTATTTT.

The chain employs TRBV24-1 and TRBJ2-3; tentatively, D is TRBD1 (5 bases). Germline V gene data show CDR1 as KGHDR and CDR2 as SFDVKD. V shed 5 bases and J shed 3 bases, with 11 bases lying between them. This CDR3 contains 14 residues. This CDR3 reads CATSVRGRTDTQYF. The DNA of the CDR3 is TGTGCCACCAGTGTTAGGGGAAGAACAGATACGCAGTATTTT.

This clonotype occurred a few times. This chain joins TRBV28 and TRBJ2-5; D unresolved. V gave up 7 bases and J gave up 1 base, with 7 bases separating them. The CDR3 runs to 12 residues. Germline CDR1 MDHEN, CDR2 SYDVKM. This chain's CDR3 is CASKRGQETQYF. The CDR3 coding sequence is TGTGCCAGCAAGAGAGGCCAAGAGACCCAGTACTTC.

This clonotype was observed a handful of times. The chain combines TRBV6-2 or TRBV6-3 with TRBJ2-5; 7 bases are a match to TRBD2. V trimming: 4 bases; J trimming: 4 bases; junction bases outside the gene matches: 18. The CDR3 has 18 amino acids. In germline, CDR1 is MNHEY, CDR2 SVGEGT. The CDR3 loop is CASSFSNPAGSMRETQYF. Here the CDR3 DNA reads TGTGCCAGCAGTTTCAGCAACCCAGCGGGAAGTATGAGAGAGACCCAGTACTTC.

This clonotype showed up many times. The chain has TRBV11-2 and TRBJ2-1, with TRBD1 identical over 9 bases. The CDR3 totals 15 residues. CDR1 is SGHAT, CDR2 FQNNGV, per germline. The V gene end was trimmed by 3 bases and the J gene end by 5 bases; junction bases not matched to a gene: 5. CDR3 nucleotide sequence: TGTGCCAGCAGCTTGGTGACAGGGGGAAACAATGAGCAGTTCTTC. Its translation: CASSLVTGGNNEQFF.

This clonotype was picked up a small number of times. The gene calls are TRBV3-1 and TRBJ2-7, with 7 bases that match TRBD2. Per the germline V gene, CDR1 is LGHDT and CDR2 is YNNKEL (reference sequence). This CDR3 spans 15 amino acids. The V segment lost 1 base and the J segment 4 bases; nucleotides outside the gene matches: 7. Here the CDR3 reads CASSQGSGLRYEQYF. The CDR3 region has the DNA TGTGCCAGCAGCCAAGGCTCGGGACTAAGATACGAGCAGTACTTC.

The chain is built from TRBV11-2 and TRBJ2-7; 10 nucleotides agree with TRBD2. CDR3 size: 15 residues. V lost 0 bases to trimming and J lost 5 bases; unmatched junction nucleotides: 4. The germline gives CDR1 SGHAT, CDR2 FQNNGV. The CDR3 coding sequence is TGTGCCAGCAGCTTAGACCTAGCGGGAGTGAACGAGCAGTACTTC. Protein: CASSLDLAGVNEQYF.

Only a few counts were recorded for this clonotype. CDR3: CASSFGGTDAKNIQYF. The CDR3 DNA is TGCGCCAGCAGCTTCGGGGGGACGGACGCCAAAAACATTCAGTACTTC. This chain joins TRBV5-1 and TRBJ2-4; 7 bases agree with TRBD2. V lost 2 bases to trimming and J lost 1 base; unmatched junction nucleotides: 6. Germline-derived CDR1 and CDR2 are SGHRS and YFSETQ. The CDR3 has 16 residues. Together with reference TRBV5-1 and TRBJ2-4, the CDR3 gives the full variable domain: KAGVTQTPRYLIKTRGQQVTLSCSPISGHRSVSWYQQTPGQGLQFLFEYFSETQRNKGNFPGRFSGRQFSNSRSEMNVSTLELGDSALYLCASSFGGTDAKNIQYFGAGTRLSVL.

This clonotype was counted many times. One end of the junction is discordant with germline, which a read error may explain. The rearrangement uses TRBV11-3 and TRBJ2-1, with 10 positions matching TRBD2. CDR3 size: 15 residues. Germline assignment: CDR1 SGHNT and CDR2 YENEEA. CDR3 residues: CASSLGLAGDNEQFF. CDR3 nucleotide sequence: TGTGCCAGCAGTTTAGGGCTAGCGGGAGACAATGAGCAGTTCTTC.

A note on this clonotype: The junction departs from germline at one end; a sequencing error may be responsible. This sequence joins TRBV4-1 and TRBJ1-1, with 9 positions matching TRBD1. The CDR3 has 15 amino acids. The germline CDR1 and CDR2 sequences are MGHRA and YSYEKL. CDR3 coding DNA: TGCGCCAGCAGCATGGGACAGGGATATGTCACTGAAGTTTTCTTT. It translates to CASSMGQGYVTEVFF.

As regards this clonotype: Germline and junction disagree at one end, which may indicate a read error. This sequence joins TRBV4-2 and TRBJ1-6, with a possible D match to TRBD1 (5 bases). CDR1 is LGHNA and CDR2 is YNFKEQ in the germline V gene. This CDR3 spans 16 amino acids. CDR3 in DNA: TGTGCCAGCAGCCAGGACCAACCGGGAGGGGCCCGACCCCCCCACTTT. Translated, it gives CASSQDQPGGARPPHF.

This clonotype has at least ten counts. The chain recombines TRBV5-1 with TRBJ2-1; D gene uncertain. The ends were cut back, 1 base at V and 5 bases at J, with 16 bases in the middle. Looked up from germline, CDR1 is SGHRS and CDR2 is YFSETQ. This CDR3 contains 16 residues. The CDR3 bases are TGCGCCAGCAGCTTGAATGGCCAGGCCGGCGACAATGAGCAGTTCTTC. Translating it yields CASSLNGQAGDNEQFF.